Below are 12 T cell receptor beta chains sequenced from a single sample in a study of T cell responses to AZD1222 COVID-19 vaccine. Measured with immunoSEQ multiplex PCR; TCRdb has only the in-frame clones, and not every one. The table has about 90,000 clones, 80% to 90% seen once; the top ten hold around 8%. This sample comprised peripheral blood, obtained on day 0 of AZD1222 vaccination. These receptors were collected from an adult in good health.

This chain links TRBV19 with TRBJ2-7; tentatively, D is TRBD2 (5 bases). Trimming left V 5 bases short and J 2 bases short, with 16 bases between. This CDR3 spans 15 amino acids. Germline lookup yields CDR1 LNHDA and CDR2 SQIVND (reference sequence). CDR3 sequence: CASSLHEVGTYEQYF. In DNA, the CDR3 is TGTGCCAGTAGTCTCCACGAGGTCGGGACCTACGAGCAGTACTTC.

The genes are TRBV11-2 and TRBJ2-7, with D uncertain. V was shortened by 2 bases and J by 5 bases, with 13 bases between the two germline ends. The CDR3 totals 14 residues. CDR1 and CDR2 from the germline V gene are SGHAT and FQNNGV. CDR3 nucleotides: TGTGCCAGCAGCTTAACCGGAAGCTTCGACGAGCAGTACTTC. As protein: CASSLTGSFDEQYF.

The V gene is TRBV4-2, the J gene TRBJ2-6; 10 bases are a match to TRBD1. This CDR3 has 19 amino acids. Trimming at V came to 0 bases and at J to 2 bases, leaving 7 bases not matched to a gene. CDR1 is LGHNA, CDR2 YNFKEQ, per germline. The CDR3 bases are TGTGCCAGCAGCCAAGACTGGGACAGGGGAATAACTGGGGCCAACGTCCTGACTTTC. Translated, it gives CASSQDWDRGITGANVLTF.

CDR3 in amino acids: CASSSAGYSYEQYF. CDR3 nucleotide sequence: TGTGCCAGCAGCTCGGCGGGCTACTCCTACGAGCAGTACTTC. The chain combines TRBV7-9 with TRBJ2-7, with a possible D match to TRBD2 (5 bases). CDR1 and CDR2 from the germline V gene are SEHNR and FQNEAQ (reference sequence). CDR3 length: 14 residues. Trimming left V 4 bases short and J 0 bases short, with 10 bases between.

The chain combines TRBV28 with TRBJ2-7; 9 nucleotides agree with TRBD1. Germline V CDR1 and CDR2: MDHEN, SYDVKM. This CDR3 has 11 residues. Trimming took 8 bases from V and 6 from J; bases not matched to a gene: 2. This CDR3 reads CASRTGAEQYF. The CDR3 region has the DNA TGTGCCAGCCGGACAGGGGCCGAGCAGTACTTC.

The chain employs TRBV19 and TRBJ1-1; D may be TRBD1 (5 bases). The CDR3 is made up of 15 amino acids. Germline lookup yields CDR1 LNHDA and CDR2 SQIVND (reference sequence). The ends were cut back, 7 bases at V and 0 bases at J, with 15 bases in the middle. CDR3 DNA sequence: TGTGCCAGTACCCCCGGGGGAGGCATGAACACTGAAGCTTTCTTT. Residues: CASTPGGGMNTEAFF.

V is TRBV14 and J is TRBJ2-1; 10 positions match TRBD1. This CDR3 comprises 19 residues. J was trimmed by 0 bases and V by 3 bases; bases with no gene match: 11. CDR1 and CDR2 (germline): SGHDN, FVKESK. In DNA, the CDR3 is TGTGCCAGCAGCCATCCAAGGACAGGGGGGAAAAACTCCTACAATGAGCAGTTCTTC. Translation gives CASSHPRTGGKNSYNEQFF. The variable domain in full, with the rest retrieved from reference TRBV14 and TRBJ2-1, is EAGVTQFPSHSVIEKGQTVTLRCDPISGHDNLYWYRRVMGKEIKFLLHFVKESKQDESGMPNNRFLAERTGGTYSTLKVQPAELEDSGVYFCASSHPRTGGKNSYNEQFFGPGTRLTVL.

The V call is TRBV5-6, the J call TRBJ2-2, with a possible D match to TRBD1 (5 bases). This CDR3 is built from 14 residues. V gave up 1 base and J gave up 5 bases, with 9 bases separating them. Germline V gives CDR1 SGHDT, CDR2 YYEEEE. DNA of the CDR3: TGTGCCAGCAGCTTGCGACAGACAACCGGGGAGCTGTTTTTT. Its translation is CASSLRQTTGELFF.

The chain carries TRBV19 and TRBJ1-2, with 8 bases lining up with TRBD1. The CDR3 is 13 amino acids. After removal of 5 bases from V and 4 bases from J, the junction contained 3 bases not matched to a gene. Per the germline V gene, CDR1 is LNHDA and CDR2 is SQIVND (reference sequence). The CDR3 region is CASSGGQGYGYTF. The CDR3, as DNA: TGTGCCAGTAGTGGAGGACAGGGCTATGGCTACACCTTC. Full variable domain (outside the CDR3, taken from reference TRBV19 and TRBJ1-2): DGGITQSPKYLFRKEGQNVTLSCEQNLNHDAMYWYRQDPGQGLRLIYYSQIVNDFQKGDIAEGYSVSREKKESFPLTVTSAQKNPTAFYLCASSGGQGYGYTFGSGTRLTVV.

The chain combines TRBV28 with TRBJ2-5; D might be TRBD1 or TRBD2, each matching 6 bases. The germline CDR1 and CDR2 sequences are MDHEN and SYDVKM. This CDR3 is built from 14 residues. Trimming removed 8 bases at V and 0 bases at J, with 13 bases between. The CDR3 DNA reads TGTGCCAGCTTGCCCGGGGGCAACCAAGAGACCCAGTACTTC. It codes for CASLPGGNQETQYF.

This clone was observed a few times. The V call is TRBV30, the J call TRBJ2-7; D perhaps matches TRBD1 (6 bases). The ends were cut back, 3 bases at V and 6 bases at J, with 15 bases in the middle. Germline-derived CDR1 and CDR2 are GTSNPN and SVGIG (reference sequence). The CDR3 extends over 13 amino acids. Here the CDR3 DNA reads TGTGCCTGGAGAGCTGGGACAAACGGCGAGCAGTACTTC. Translating it yields CAWRAGTNGEQYF.

The chain employs TRBV6-2 or TRBV6-3 and TRBJ1-1, with TRBD1 matching 8 bases. The CDR3 sequence is 16 residues long. V lost 2 bases, J lost 4 bases, and 9 bases stayed unmatched. Germline V CDR1 and CDR2: MNHEY, SVGEGT. The CDR3 DNA is TGTGCCAGCAGTTACAGGGGGAACACAGGGGGCACTGAAGCTTTCTTT. It encodes CASSYRGNTGGTEAFF.